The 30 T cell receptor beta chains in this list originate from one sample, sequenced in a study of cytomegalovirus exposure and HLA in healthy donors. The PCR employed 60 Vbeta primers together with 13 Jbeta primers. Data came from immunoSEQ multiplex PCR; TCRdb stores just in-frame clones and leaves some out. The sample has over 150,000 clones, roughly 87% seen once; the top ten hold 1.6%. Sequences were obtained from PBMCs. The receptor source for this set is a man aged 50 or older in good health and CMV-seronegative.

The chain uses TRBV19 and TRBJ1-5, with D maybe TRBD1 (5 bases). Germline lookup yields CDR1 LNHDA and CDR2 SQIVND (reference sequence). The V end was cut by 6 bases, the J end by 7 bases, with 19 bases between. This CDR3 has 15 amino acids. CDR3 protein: CASSWGIGGGQPQHF. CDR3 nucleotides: TGTGCCAGTAGCTGGGGGATCGGGGGGGGACAGCCCCAGCATTTT. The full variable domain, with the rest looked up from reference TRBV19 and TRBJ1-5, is DGGITQSPKYLFRKEGQNVTLSCEQNLNHDAMYWYRQDPGQGLRLIYYSQIVNDFQKGDIAEGYSVSREKKESFPLTVTSAQKNPTAFYLCASSWGIGGGQPQHFGDGTRLSIL.

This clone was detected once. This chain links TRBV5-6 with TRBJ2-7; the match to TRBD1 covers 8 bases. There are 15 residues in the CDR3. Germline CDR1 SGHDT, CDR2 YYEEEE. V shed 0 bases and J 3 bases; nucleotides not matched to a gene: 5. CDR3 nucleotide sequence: TGTGCCAGCAGCTTGGGCCTGGACAGGGTCTACGAGCAGTACTTC. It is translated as CASSLGLDRVYEQYF. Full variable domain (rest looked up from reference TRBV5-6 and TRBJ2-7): DAGVTQSPTHLIKTRGQQVTLRCSPKSGHDTVSWYQQALGQGPQFIFQYYEEEERQRGNFPDRFSGHQFPNYSSELNVNALLLGDSALYLCASSLGLDRVYEQYFGPGTRLTVT.

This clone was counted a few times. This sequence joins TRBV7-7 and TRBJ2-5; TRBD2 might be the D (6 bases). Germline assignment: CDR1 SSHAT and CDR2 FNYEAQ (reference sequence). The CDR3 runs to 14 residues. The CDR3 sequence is CALSPGRSGETQYF. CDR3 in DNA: TGTGCTCTATCCCCCGGCAGAAGCGGGGAGACCCAGTACTTC.

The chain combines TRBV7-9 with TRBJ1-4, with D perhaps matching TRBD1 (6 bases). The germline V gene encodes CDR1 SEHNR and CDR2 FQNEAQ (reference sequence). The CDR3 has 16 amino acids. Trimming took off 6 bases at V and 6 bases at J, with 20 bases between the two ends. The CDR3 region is CASSTQGPGRHEKLFF. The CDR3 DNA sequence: TGTGCCAGCAGTACACAGGGCCCCGGGCGTCATGAAAAACTGTTTTTT.

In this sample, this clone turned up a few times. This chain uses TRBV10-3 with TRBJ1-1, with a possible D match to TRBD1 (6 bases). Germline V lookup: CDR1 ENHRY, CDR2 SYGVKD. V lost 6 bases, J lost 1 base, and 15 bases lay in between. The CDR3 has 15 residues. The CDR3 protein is CAIRDRKTGNTEAFF. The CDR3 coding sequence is TGTGCCATCAGGGACAGAAAAACAGGGAACACTGAAGCTTTCTTT.

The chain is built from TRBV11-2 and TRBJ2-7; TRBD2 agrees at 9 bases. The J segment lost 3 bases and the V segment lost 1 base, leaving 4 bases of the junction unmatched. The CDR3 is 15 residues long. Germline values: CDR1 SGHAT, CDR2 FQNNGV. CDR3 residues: CASSLGLAALYEQYF. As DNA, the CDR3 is TGTGCCAGCAGCTTAGGACTAGCGGCCCTCTACGAGCAGTACTTC.

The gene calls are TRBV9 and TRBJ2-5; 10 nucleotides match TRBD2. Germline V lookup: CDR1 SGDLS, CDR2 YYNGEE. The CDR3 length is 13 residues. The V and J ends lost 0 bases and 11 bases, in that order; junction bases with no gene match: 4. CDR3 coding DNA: TGTGCCAGCAGCGTAGGGCTAGCGGGAGAGCAGTACTTC. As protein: CASSVGLAGEQYF.

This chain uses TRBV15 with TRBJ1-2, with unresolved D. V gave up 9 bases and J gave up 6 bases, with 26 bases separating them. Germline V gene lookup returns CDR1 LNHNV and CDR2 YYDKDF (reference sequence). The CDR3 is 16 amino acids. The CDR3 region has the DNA TGTGCCACTACTTATTCACGGGGTCTGTCCGGGAATGGCTACACCTTC. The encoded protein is CATTYSRGLSGNGYTF.

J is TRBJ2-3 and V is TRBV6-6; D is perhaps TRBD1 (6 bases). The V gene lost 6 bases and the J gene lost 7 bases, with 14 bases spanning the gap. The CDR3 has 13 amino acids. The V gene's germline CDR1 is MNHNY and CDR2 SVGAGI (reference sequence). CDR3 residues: CASSRDTQYTQYF. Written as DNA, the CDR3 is TGTGCCAGCAGCCGGGACACTCAATATACGCAGTATTTT.

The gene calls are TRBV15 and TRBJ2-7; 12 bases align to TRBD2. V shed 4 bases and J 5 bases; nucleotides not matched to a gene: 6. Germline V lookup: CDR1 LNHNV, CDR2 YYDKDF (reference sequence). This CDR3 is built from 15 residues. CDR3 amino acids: CATSILTSGSDEQYF. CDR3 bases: TGTGCCACCAGCATACTGACTAGCGGGAGTGACGAGCAGTACTTC.

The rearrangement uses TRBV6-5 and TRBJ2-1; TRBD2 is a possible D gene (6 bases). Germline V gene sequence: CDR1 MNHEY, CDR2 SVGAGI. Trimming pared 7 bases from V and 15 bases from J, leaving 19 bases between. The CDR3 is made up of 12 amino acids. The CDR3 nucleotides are TGTGCCAGCACCCCATCAATCGGGAGTTGGTTCTTC. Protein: CASTPSIGSWFF.

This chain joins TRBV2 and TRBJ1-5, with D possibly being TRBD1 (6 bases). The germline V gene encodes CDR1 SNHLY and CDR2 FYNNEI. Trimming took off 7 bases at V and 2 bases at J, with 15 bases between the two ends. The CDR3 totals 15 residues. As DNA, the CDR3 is TGTGCCAGCAAGGGGGGGGCAGGGGGCAATCAGCCCCAGCATTTT. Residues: CASKGGAGGNQPQHF.

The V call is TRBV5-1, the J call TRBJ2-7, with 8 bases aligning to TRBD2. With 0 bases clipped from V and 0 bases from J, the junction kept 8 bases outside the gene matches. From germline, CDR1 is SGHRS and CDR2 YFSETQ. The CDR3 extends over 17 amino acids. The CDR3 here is CASSLVRGGGSSYEQYF. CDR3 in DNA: TGCGCCAGCAGCTTGGTCCGTGGCGGGGGGAGCTCCTACGAGCAGTACTTC. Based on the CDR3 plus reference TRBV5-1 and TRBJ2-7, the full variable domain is KAGVTQTPRYLIKTRGQQVTLSCSPISGHRSVSWYQQTPGQGLQFLFEYFSETQRNKGNFPGRFSGRQFSNSRSEMNVSTLELGDSALYLCASSLVRGGGSSYEQYFGPGTRLTVT.

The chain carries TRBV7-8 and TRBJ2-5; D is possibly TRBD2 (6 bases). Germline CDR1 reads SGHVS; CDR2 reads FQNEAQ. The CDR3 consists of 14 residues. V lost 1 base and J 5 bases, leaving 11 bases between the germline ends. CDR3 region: CASSLVEGTETQYF. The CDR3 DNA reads TGTGCCAGCAGCTTAGTGGAGGGGACGGAGACCCAGTACTTC.

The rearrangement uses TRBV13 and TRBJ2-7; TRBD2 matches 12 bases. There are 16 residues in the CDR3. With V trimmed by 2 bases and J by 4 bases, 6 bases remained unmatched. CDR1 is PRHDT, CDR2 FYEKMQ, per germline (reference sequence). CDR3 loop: CASSLRLAGEVYEQYF. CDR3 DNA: TGTGCCAGCAGCTTAAGACTAGCGGGAGAGGTTTACGAGCAGTACTTC.

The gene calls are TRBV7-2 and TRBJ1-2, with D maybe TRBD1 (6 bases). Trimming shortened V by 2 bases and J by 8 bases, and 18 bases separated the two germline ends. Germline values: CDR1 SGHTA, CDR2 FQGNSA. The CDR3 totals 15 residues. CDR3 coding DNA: TGTGCCAGCAGCTTAAGGGATGCAGGGGAAGGAGGCTACACCTTC. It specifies CASSLRDAGEGGYTF.

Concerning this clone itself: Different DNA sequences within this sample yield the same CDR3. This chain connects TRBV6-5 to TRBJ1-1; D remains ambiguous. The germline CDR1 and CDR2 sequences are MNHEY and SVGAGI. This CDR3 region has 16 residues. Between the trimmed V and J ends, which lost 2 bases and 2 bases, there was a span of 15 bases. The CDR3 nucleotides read TGTGCCAGCAGTTACGGGCCAGCTCGTTTTAACACTGAAGCTTTCTTT. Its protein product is CASSYGPARFNTEAFF.

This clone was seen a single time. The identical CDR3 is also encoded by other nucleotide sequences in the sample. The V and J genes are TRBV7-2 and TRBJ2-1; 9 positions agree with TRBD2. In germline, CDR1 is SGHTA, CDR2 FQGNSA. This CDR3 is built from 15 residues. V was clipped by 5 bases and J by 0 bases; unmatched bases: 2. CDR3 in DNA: TGTGCCAGCAGCCTACTAGCGGGCTCCTACAATGAGCAGTTCTTC. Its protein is CASSLLAGSYNEQFF.

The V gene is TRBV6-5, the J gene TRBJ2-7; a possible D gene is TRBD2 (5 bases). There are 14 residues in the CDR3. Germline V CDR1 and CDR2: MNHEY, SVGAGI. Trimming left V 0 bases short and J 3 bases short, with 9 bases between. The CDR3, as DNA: TGTGCCAGCAGTTACTCGAACGGGGACTACGAGCAGTACTTC. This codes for CASSYSNGDYEQYF.

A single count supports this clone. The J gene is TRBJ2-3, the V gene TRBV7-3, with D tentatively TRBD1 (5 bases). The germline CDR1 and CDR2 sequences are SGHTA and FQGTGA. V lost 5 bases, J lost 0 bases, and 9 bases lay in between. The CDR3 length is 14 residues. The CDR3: CASSPAGSTDTQYF. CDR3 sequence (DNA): TGTGCCAGCAGCCCAGCAGGGAGCACAGATACGCAGTATTTT.

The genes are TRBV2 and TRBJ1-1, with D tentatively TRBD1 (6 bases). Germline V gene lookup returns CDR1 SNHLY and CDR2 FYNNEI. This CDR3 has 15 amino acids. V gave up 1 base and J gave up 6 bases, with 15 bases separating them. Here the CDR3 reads CASSEDTTGSPEAFF. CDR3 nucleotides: TGTGCCAGCAGTGAAGATACAACAGGGTCTCCTGAAGCTTTCTTT.

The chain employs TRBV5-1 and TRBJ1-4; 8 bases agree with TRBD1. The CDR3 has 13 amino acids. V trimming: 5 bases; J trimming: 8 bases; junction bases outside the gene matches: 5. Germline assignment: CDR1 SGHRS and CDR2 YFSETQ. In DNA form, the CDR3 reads TGCGCCAGCAGAGACAGGGGAGGGGAAAAACTGTTTTTT. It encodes CASRDRGGEKLFF.

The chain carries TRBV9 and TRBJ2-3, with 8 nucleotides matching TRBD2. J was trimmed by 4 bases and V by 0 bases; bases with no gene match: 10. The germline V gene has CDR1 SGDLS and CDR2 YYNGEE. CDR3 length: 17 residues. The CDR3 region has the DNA TGTGCCAGCAGCGTAGCGTTCTTGCGGGGGGCCGCAGATACGCAGTATTTT. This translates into CASSVAFLRGAADTQYF.

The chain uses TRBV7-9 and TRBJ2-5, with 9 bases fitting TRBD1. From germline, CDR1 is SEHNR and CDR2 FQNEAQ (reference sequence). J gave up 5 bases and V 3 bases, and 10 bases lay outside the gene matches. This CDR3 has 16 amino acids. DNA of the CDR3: TGTGCCAGCAGCTTGCCGTTGACAGGGGGTTTGGAGACCCAGTACTTC. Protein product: CASSLPLTGGLETQYF.

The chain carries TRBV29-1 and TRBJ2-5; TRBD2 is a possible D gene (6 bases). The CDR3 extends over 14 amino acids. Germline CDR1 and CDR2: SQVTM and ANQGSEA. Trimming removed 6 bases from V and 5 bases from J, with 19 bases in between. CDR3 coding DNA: TGCAGCGTCGAGGGAGGCCCCGCGGGGGAGACCCAGTACTTC. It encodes CSVEGGPAGETQYF. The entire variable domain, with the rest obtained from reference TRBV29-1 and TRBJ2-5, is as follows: SAVISQKPSRDICQRGTSLTIQCQVDSQVTMMFWYRQQPGQSLTLIATANQGSEATYESGFVIDKFPISRPNLTFSTLTVSNMSPEDSSIYLCSVEGGPAGETQYFGPGTRLLVL.

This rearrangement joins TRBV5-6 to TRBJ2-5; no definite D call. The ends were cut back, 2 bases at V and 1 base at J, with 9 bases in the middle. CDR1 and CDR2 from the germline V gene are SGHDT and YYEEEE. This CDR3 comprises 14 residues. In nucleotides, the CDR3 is TGTGCCAGCAGCTTCTCGCTCAGCCAAGAGACCCAGTACTTC. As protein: CASSFSLSQETQYF.

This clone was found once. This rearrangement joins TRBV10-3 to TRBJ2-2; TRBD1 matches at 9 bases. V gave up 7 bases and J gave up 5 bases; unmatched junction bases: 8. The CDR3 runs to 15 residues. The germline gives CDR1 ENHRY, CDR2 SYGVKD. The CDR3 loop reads CAITPGQGGTGELFF. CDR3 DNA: TGTGCCATCACCCCGGGACAGGGCGGAACCGGGGAGCTGTTTTTT.

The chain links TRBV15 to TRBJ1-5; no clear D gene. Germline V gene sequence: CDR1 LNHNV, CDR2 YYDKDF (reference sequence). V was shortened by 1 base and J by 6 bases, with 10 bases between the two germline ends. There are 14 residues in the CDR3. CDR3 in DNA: TGTGCCACCAGCAGAGTCTATGGCGGTCAGCCCCAGCATTTT. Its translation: CATSRVYGGQPQHF.

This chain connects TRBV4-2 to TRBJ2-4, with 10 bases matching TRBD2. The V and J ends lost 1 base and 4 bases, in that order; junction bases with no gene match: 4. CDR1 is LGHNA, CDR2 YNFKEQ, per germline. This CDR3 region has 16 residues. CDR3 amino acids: CASSQVSGGDKNIQYF. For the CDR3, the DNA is TGTGCCAGCAGCCAAGTGAGCGGGGGGGATAAAAACATTCAGTACTTC.

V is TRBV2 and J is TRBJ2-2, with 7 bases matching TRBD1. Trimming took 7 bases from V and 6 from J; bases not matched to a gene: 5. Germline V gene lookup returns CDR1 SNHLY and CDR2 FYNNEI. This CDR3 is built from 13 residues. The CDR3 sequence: CASTSDRPGELFF. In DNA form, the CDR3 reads TGTGCCAGCACTTCGGACAGGCCCGGGGAGCTGTTTTTT.